Each of the 29 T cell receptor beta chains below was sequenced from the same sample in a study of siplizumab effects on memory and regulatory T cells. The repertoire was sequenced with immunoSEQ multiplex PCR; TCRdb's copy has only in-frame clones and lacks some. The sample holds around 110,000 clones, approximately 94% seen once. The sequenced material came from non-Treg CD4+ T cells sorted from blood. These TCRs come from a human donor in good health.

V usage is TRBV15 and J usage is TRBJ2-3, with 13 bases fitting TRBD2. Trimming removed 8 bases from V and 4 bases from J; junction bases left unmatched: 3. CDR1 is LNHNV, CDR2 YYDKDF, per germline (reference sequence). The CDR3 is made up of 14 amino acids. CDR3 region: CATSTSGGSDTQYF. The CDR3 region has the DNA TGTGCCACCTCGACTAGCGGGGGGTCAGATACGCAGTATTTT.

V and J are TRBV19 and TRBJ2-5; 9 positions agree with TRBD1. This CDR3 comprises 14 residues. Losses at the gene ends were 10 bases for V and 4 bases for J; bases not matched to a gene: 10. CDR1 and CDR2 from the germline V gene are LNHDA and SQIVND (reference sequence). CDR3 sequence reads: CATSGTGIVETQYF. As DNA, the CDR3 is TGTGCCACTTCCGGGACAGGGATAGTAGAGACCCAGTACTTC.

V is TRBV10-3 and J is TRBJ2-3; 11 nucleotides match TRBD2. V dropped 3 bases and J dropped 0; count of bases not matched to a gene: 11. Per germline, CDR1 ENHRY and CDR2 SYGVKD. This CDR3 is 19 amino acids long. The CDR3 protein is CAISDPTSGSGRSTDTQYF. The CDR3 nucleotides are TGTGCCATCAGTGACCCTACTAGCGGGAGCGGGAGAAGCACAGATACGCAGTATTTT.

As regards this clone: The same CDR3 is also encoded by other DNA sequences in this sample. V usage is TRBV7-2 and J usage is TRBJ2-7; unclear D gene. CDR3 size: 12 residues. V shed 5 bases and J shed 3 bases, with 8 bases lying between them. Germline assignment: CDR1 SGHTA and CDR2 FQGNSA. The CDR3 loop is CASSPRLYEQYF. CDR3 in DNA: TGTGCCAGCAGCCCCCGACTCTACGAGCAGTACTTC.

The chain carries TRBV2 and TRBJ2-5, with 12 positions matching TRBD2. The CDR3 totals 16 residues. Per germline, CDR1 SNHLY and CDR2 FYNNEI. J was trimmed by 0 bases and V by 7 bases; bases with no gene match: 6. Here the CDR3 DNA reads TGTGCCAGCATCGGGGCTAGCGGGGGGGACCAAGAGACCCAGTACTTC. Its translation is CASIGASGGDQETQYF.

The rearrangement links TRBV6-1 to TRBJ2-7; D unresolved. The CDR3 extends over 11 amino acids. Trimming removed 0 bases from V and 11 bases from J, with 8 bases in between. Germline V gives CDR1 MNHNS, CDR2 SASEGT. Here the CDR3 DNA reads TGTGCCAGCAGTGAAGCGGCCCGTAAGTACTTC. This codes for CASSEAARKYF.

The chain uses TRBV4-1 and TRBJ1-2; D gene unclear. The germline V and J ends were trimmed by 1 base and 7 bases, with 13 bases remaining between them. The CDR3 sequence is 14 residues long. Germline V gene sequence: CDR1 MGHRA, CDR2 YSYEKL. In DNA form, the CDR3 reads TGCGCCAGCAGCCAAGGACCGCTGATTGCTGGCTACACCTTC. It yields the protein CASSQGPLIAGYTF.

V and J are TRBV19 and TRBJ2-2; D possibly corresponds to TRBD2 (5 bases). The V end lost 8 bases, the J end lost 7 bases, and 26 bases lay between the germline ends. The CDR3 consists of 17 residues. From germline, CDR1 is LNHDA and CDR2 SQIVND (reference sequence). The CDR3 DNA follows: TGTGCCAGTCGTTCTAACGCGGGCTCCAGCGCCGGCGGGGAGCTGTTTTTT. It codes for CASRSNAGSSAGGELFF.

The DNA of the CDR3 is TGTGCCAGCAGCCCCTTCTCAGGGGGCATCACCGGGGAGCTGTTTTTT. This encodes CASSPFSGGITGELFF. The V gene is TRBV11-3, the J gene TRBJ2-2; TRBD1 agrees at 8 bases. After removal of 5 bases from V and 4 bases from J, the junction contained 9 bases not matched to a gene. The germline V gene encodes CDR1 SGHNT and CDR2 YENEEA. The CDR3 runs to 16 residues.

The rearrangement links TRBV1 to TRBJ2-5. TRBV1 is listed as a pseudogene. There are 17 residues in the CDR3. The CDR3 nucleotides are TGCACCAGCAGCCCCGACTGGGGTGAAGAGAGCCAAGAGACCCAGTACTTC. Encoded protein: CTSSPDWGEESQETQYF.

The V and J genes are TRBV10-3 and TRBJ2-1, with TRBD2 matching 9 bases. The CDR3 totals 16 residues. Germline V gene lookup returns CDR1 ENHRY and CDR2 SYGVKD. Trimming took 6 bases from V and 0 from J; bases not matched to a gene: 6. The CDR3 region is CAIRPTSGSSYNEQFF. In DNA, the CDR3 is TGTGCCATCAGGCCGACTAGCGGCAGCTCCTACAATGAGCAGTTCTTC.

The chain joins TRBV7-3 to TRBJ2-3; D is perhaps TRBD2 (6 bases). The CDR3 runs to 17 residues. Trimming took off 0 bases at V and 2 bases at J, with 15 bases between the two ends. Germline V gene sequence: CDR1 SGHTA, CDR2 FQGTGA. Here the CDR3 reads CASSLTSSGLSTDTQYF. Written as DNA, the CDR3 is TGTGCCAGCAGCTTAACGTCTTCGGGACTGTCCACAGATACGCAGTATTTT.

This chain links TRBV9 with TRBJ2-1; 8 nucleotides agree with TRBD2. CDR1 is SGDLS, CDR2 YYNGEE, per germline. V was clipped by 3 bases and J by 6 bases; unmatched bases: 5. This CDR3 contains 14 residues. CDR3 amino acids: CASSAGGLINEQFF. In DNA, the CDR3 is TGTGCCAGCAGCGCGGGAGGGCTCATCAATGAGCAGTTCTTC.

The chain uses TRBV5-1 and TRBJ2-1, with D tentatively TRBD1 or TRBD2 (5 bases each). This CDR3 has 12 residues. The germline V gene has CDR1 SGHRS and CDR2 YFSETQ. The ends were cut back, 3 bases at V and 15 bases at J, with 16 bases in the middle. The CDR3 DNA sequence: TGCGCCAGCAGCTGGGACGGCGTCTCGTCGTTCTTC. Translation gives CASSWDGVSSFF.

This sequence joins TRBV6-5 and TRBJ2-5; the D gene is possibly TRBD2 (5 bases). The ends were cut back, 5 bases at V and 3 bases at J, with 10 bases in the middle. The germline CDR1 and CDR2 sequences are MNHEY and SVGAGI. The CDR3 loop spans 13 amino acids. The DNA of the CDR3 is TGTGCCAGCAGTCCAGGAGGTAAAGAGACCCAGTACTTC. This translates into CASSPGGKETQYF.

This CDR3 reads CASSGTGLNTEAFF. The CDR3 bases are TGCGCCAGCAGCGGGACAGGGCTGAACACTGAAGCTTTCTTT. The J gene is TRBJ1-1, the V gene TRBV5-1, with 9 positions matching TRBD1. Germline V lookup: CDR1 SGHRS, CDR2 YFSETQ. CDR3 size: 14 residues. The trim removed 4 bases at V and 0 bases at J, leaving 1 base unmatched.

The chain joins TRBV9 to TRBJ2-7; 7 positions agree with TRBD1. J was trimmed by 6 bases and V by 0 bases; bases with no gene match: 9. The CDR3 is 15 residues long. Germline CDR1 and CDR2: SGDLS and YYNGEE. CDR3 in amino acids: CASSVDGQGVFEQYF. The CDR3 nucleotides are TGTGCCAGCAGCGTAGACGGGCAGGGGGTCTTCGAGCAGTACTTC. Combining the CDR3 with reference TRBV9 and TRBJ2-7 gives the whole variable domain DSGVTQTPKHLITATGQRVTLRCSPRSGDLSVYWYQQSLDQGLQFLIQYYNGEERAKGNILERFSAQQFPDLHSELNLSSLELGDSALYFCASSVDGQGVFEQYFGPGTRLTVT.

This clone was recorded once. The genes are TRBV4-2 and TRBJ2-7; 9 bases align to TRBD1. There are 16 residues in the CDR3. V gave up 1 base and J gave up 0 bases; unmatched junction bases: 4. CDR1 is LGHNA, CDR2 YNFKEQ, per germline. The DNA for the CDR3 is TGTGCCAGCAGCCAAGCACAGGGGGCGAGCTCCTACGAGCAGTACTTC. It codes for CASSQAQGASSYEQYF.

V usage is TRBV5-5 and J usage is TRBJ1-1, with D possibly being TRBD1 (5 bases). The CDR3 has 17 amino acids. The V gene lost 1 base and the J gene lost 2 bases, with 18 bases spanning the gap. CDR1 SGHKS and CDR2 YYEKEE come from the germline V gene (reference sequence). The CDR3 here is CASSLFAGWGTNTEAFF. The CDR3 bases are TGTGCCAGCAGCTTGTTCGCAGGGTGGGGGACTAACACTGAAGCTTTCTTT.

A single count supports this clone. The rearrangement uses TRBV2 and TRBJ2-3, with 11 positions matching TRBD1. CDR3 size: 14 residues. With 6 bases clipped from V and 6 bases from J, the junction kept 5 bases outside the gene matches. CDR1 is SNHLY and CDR2 is FYNNEI in the germline V gene. The CDR3 protein is CASRRTGGADTQYF. DNA for the CDR3: TGTGCCAGCAGACGGACAGGGGGCGCCGATACGCAGTATTTT.

This chain joins TRBV18 and TRBJ1-2; perhaps TRBD1 as D (6 bases). V dropped 8 bases and J dropped 8 bases, with 21 bases sitting between them. The germline gives CDR1 KGHSH, CDR2 LQKENI. CDR3 length: 14 amino acids. CDR3 nucleotides: TGTGCCAGCCGACCCCCAGGGGTCGATGTGGGCTACACCTTC. Translated: CASRPPGVDVGYTF.

The chain links TRBV6-6 to TRBJ2-6; 8 bases are a match to TRBD1. Looked up from germline, CDR1 is MNHNY and CDR2 is SVGAGI (reference sequence). The CDR3 runs 16 residues. The J segment lost 2 bases and the V segment lost 0 bases, leaving 0 bases of the junction unmatched. In DNA, the CDR3 is TGTGCCAGCAGTTACTCGACAGGGGCTGGGGCCAACGTCCTGACTTTC. Translation: CASSYSTGAGANVLTF.

The rearrangement links TRBV6-1 to TRBJ2-1; TRBD1 aligns across 8 bases. V lost 11 bases to trimming and J lost 6 bases; unmatched junction nucleotides: 9. This CDR3 has 13 amino acids. Germline lookup yields CDR1 MNHNS and CDR2 SASEGT. The CDR3 region is CAVRDRPSNEQFF. CDR3 bases: TGTGCCGTCCGGGACAGGCCTTCCAATGAGCAGTTCTTC.

The chain uses TRBV5-1 and TRBJ2-1; a possible D gene is TRBD1 (6 bases). The CDR3 is 15 residues long. Germline CDR1 SGHRS, CDR2 YFSETQ. The V and J ends lost 0 bases and 8 bases respectively, with 15 bases between them. CDR3 coding DNA: TGCGCCAGCAGCTTGGCCCCAGGGGAGACGGATGAGCAGTTCTTC. This translates into CASSLAPGETDEQFF.

This chain connects TRBV18 to TRBJ2-3, with D perhaps TRBD2 (6 bases). The V gene's germline CDR1 is KGHSH and CDR2 LQKENI. Trimming left V 0 bases short and J 3 bases short, with 13 bases between. The CDR3 extends over 16 amino acids. The chain's CDR3 is CASSPPGGILTDTQYF. CDR3 in DNA: TGTGCCAGCTCACCACCGGGGGGAATCTTGACAGATACGCAGTATTTT.

This sequence joins TRBV6-1 and TRBJ1-2; 8 nucleotides agree with TRBD1. The CDR3 consists of 15 residues. Germline CDR1 is MNHNS and CDR2 is SASEGT. Germline trimming cut 5 bases from V and 0 bases from J; bases unmatched to any gene: 5. Here the CDR3 DNA reads TGTGCCAGCAGTCGCCAGGGGGCCGCTAACTATGGCTACACCTTC. As protein: CASSRQGAANYGYTF.

CDR3 in DNA: TGTGCTAGTGGCCCAACCTCCTACAATGAGCAGTTCTTC. It translates to CASGPTSYNEQFF. This chain joins TRBV12-5 and TRBJ2-1; D is unresolved. CDR3 length: 13 amino acids. V lost 6 bases, J lost 0 bases, and 6 bases lay in between. The V gene's germline CDR1 is LGHNT and CDR2 FRNRAP. Based on the CDR3 plus reference TRBV12-5 and TRBJ2-1, the full variable domain is DARVTQTPRHKVTEMGQEVTMRCQPILGHNTVFWYRQTMMQGLELLAYFRNRAPLDDSGMPKDRFSAEMPDATLATLKIQPSEPRDSAVYFCASGPTSYNEQFFGPGTRLTVL.

V is TRBV7-6 and J is TRBJ2-1; no clear D gene. Trimming took off 1 base at V and 5 bases at J, with 9 bases between the two ends. Germline CDR1 reads SGHVS; CDR2 reads FNYEAQ. This CDR3 is built from 14 residues. CDR3 sequence (DNA): TGTGCCAGCAGCTTAGAGAGACTTAACAATGAGCAGTTCTTC. It is translated as CASSLERLNNEQFF.

The chain links TRBV6-1 to TRBJ2-7; 9 nucleotides line up with TRBD1. The germline V gene has CDR1 MNHNS and CDR2 SASEGT. This CDR3 is 13 amino acids long. V lost 6 bases to trimming and J lost 6 bases; unmatched junction nucleotides: 6. The CDR3 reads CASRGTGKAEQYF. The CDR3 DNA reads TGTGCCAGCAGAGGGACAGGGAAGGCCGAGCAGTACTTC.